This passage covers 23 T cell receptor beta chains from one sample sequenced in a study of cytotoxic CD8 clonotypes in ibrutinib-treated CLL. The protocol was immunoSEQ multiplex PCR, while the TCRdb copy is restricted to in-frame clones and leaves out a portion. The sample carries 43,000 or so clones, approximately 70% recorded once. The specimen was PBMCs, collected after 24 months of ibrutinib treatment. The origin of the receptors is a human donor with chronic lymphocytic leukemia.

The chain has TRBV28 and TRBJ1-2; no clear D gene. Trimming removed 4 bases at V and 7 bases at J, with 16 bases between. This CDR3 has 14 residues. CDR1 is MDHEN and CDR2 is SYDVKM in the germline V gene. CDR3 bases: TGTGCCAGCAGTTCCGCCCCGGGGATGGGTGGCTACACCTTC. This encodes CASSSAPGMGGYTF.

This clone was detected only a few times. This chain links TRBV7-8 with TRBJ1-4, with a tentative D call TRBD1 (6 bases). The germline V and J ends were trimmed by 6 bases and 5 bases, with 16 bases remaining between them. Germline CDR1 is SGHVS and CDR2 is FQNEAQ. CDR3 length equals 15 residues. The CDR3 protein is CASRSYGTRNEKLFF. As DNA, the CDR3 is TGTGCCAGCAGGAGCTATGGGACACGGAATGAAAAACTGTTTTTT.

In its sample, this clone was seen a few times. The gene calls are TRBV6-1 and TRBJ1-3; D is undetermined. Trimming pared 3 bases from V and 4 bases from J, leaving 10 bases between. CDR3 size: 14 residues. CDR1 and CDR2 (germline): MNHNS, SASEGT. CDR3 in DNA: TGTGCCAGCAGTGACCGGGCCTCCGGAAACACCATATATTTT. It codes for CASSDRASGNTIYF.

This clone turned up a few times. J is TRBJ2-3 and V is TRBV15; 9 nucleotides agree with TRBD1. The ends lost 5 bases at V and 4 bases at J; junction bases unmatched: 7. Germline CDR1 reads LNHNV; CDR2 reads YYDKDF (reference sequence). The CDR3 runs to 15 residues. The CDR3 region is CATSSWTGAADTQYF. CDR3 sequence (DNA): TGTGCCACCAGCTCCTGGACAGGGGCCGCAGATACGCAGTATTTT.

CDR3 in amino acids: CSASYLYEQYF. The CDR3 region has the DNA TGCAGTGCTAGCTATCTCTACGAGCAGTACTTC. The V and J genes are TRBV20-1 and TRBJ2-7; the D is unclear. Germline V gives CDR1 DFQATT, CDR2 SNEGSKA (reference sequence). Trimming cost V 3 bases and J 3 bases, with 6 bases left between them. The CDR3 consists of 11 residues.

The chain uses TRBV7-3 and TRBJ2-1; TRBD2 matches at 7 bases. CDR1 is SGHTA, CDR2 FQGTGA, per germline. The junction had 7 bases not matched to a gene; V was cut back by 2 bases and J by 9 bases. The CDR3 loop spans 14 amino acids. CDR3 DNA: TGTGCCAGCAGCTTAGGAGGGGCTAGCGGTGAGCAGTTCTTC. It translates to CASSLGGASGEQFF.

The rearrangement uses TRBV19 and TRBJ1-1; no clear D. Per the germline V gene, CDR1 is LNHDA and CDR2 is SQIVND (reference sequence). Between the trimmed V and J ends, which lost 9 bases and 10 bases, there was a span of 15 bases. The CDR3 sequence is 11 residues long. The CDR3 DNA reads TGTGCCAGCAGCGGGTATGGAGGAGCTTTCTTT. Protein product: CASSGYGGAFF.

The V call is TRBV25-1, the J call TRBJ1-4; tentatively, D is TRBD1 (5 bases). This CDR3 contains 13 residues. Per the germline V gene, CDR1 is MGHDK and CDR2 is SYGVNS. V lost 9 bases and J lost 2, with 10 bases in between. The CDR3 DNA sequence: TGTGCCAGGATTGAGGGGACTAATGAAAAACTGTTTTTT. Translation: CARIEGTNEKLFF. The full variable domain, in which reference TRBV25-1 and TRBJ1-4 provide the parts outside the CDR3, is EADIYQTPRYLVIGTGKKITLECSQTMGHDKMYWYQQDPGMELHLIHYSYGVNSTEKGDLSSESTVSRIRTEHFPLTLESARPSHTSQYLCARIEGTNEKLFFGSGTQLSVL.

There are a few counts of this clone. J is TRBJ1-2 and V is TRBV19; D ambiguous. Germline CDR1 reads LNHDA; CDR2 reads SQIVND (reference sequence). V was cut by 3 bases and J by 0 bases, with 8 bases left in between. The CDR3 is 14 amino acids. The CDR3 DNA follows: TGTGCCAGTAGTATGCCAAGGGCTAACTATGGCTACACCTTC. Its translation: CASSMPRANYGYTF.

This clone was recorded once. The rearrangement links TRBV29-1 to TRBJ2-7; TRBD2 agrees at 11 bases. The CDR3 sequence is 15 residues long. CDR1 and CDR2 from the germline V gene are SQVTM and ANQGSEA. J lost 0 bases, V lost 4 bases, and 5 bases had no gene match. CDR3 amino acids: CSVARSGGASYEQYF. As DNA, the CDR3 is TGCAGCGTTGCCCGTAGCGGGGGGGCCTCCTACGAGCAGTACTTC.

This clone came up many times. J is TRBJ2-7 and V is TRBV7-9; TRBD1 matches at 10 bases. V trimming: 5 bases; J trimming: 7 bases; junction bases outside the gene matches: 8. Germline V gene data show CDR1 as SEHNR and CDR2 as FQNEAQ (reference sequence). The CDR3 sequence is 14 residues long. CDR3 nucleotides: TGTGCCAGCAGCGGGGGACAGGGGACATGGGAGCAGTACTTC. Translation: CASSGGQGTWEQYF. Using reference TRBV7-9 and TRBJ2-7 for the parts outside the CDR3, the full variable domain is DTGVSQNPRHKITKRGQNVTFRCDPISEHNRLYWYRQTLGQGPEFLTYFQNEAQLEKSRLLSDRFSAERPKGSFSTLEIQRTEQGDSAMYLCASSGGQGTWEQYFGPGTRLTVT.

The genes are TRBV18 and TRBJ1-5; perhaps TRBD1 as D (5 bases). CDR3 size: 13 residues. Germline-derived CDR1 and CDR2 are KGHSH and LQKENI. The ends were cut back, 2 bases at V and 7 bases at J, with 9 bases in the middle. CDR3 region: CASSPGGGQPQHF. CDR3 sequence (DNA): TGTGCCAGCTCACCAGGTGGGGGACAGCCCCAGCATTTT.

The V and J genes are TRBV6-6 and TRBJ1-2; tentative D call: TRBD1 (6 bases). CDR1 is MNHNY, CDR2 SVGAGI, per germline (reference sequence). The CDR3 sequence is 13 residues long. V was cut by 2 bases and J by 4 bases, with 8 bases left in between. The CDR3: CASSYVRGYGYTF. CDR3 DNA sequence: TGTGCCAGCAGTTACGTCAGGGGCTATGGCTACACCTTC.

The V and J genes are TRBV18 and TRBJ2-7, with no clear D. Trimming took off 3 bases at V and 0 bases at J, with 9 bases between the two ends. CDR3 size: 14 residues. Germline lookup yields CDR1 KGHSH and CDR2 LQKENI. CDR3 in DNA: TGTGCCAGCTCACCGGTGCAGACCTCCTACGAGCAGTACTTC. Amino acids: CASSPVQTSYEQYF.

The J gene is TRBJ1-2, the V gene TRBV2, with D maybe TRBD1 (6 bases). The CDR3 totals 13 residues. Trimming shortened V by 2 bases and J by 4 bases, and 8 bases separated the two germline ends. Germline CDR1 reads SNHLY; CDR2 reads FYNNEI. The CDR3 region has the DNA TGTGCCAGCAGTGAACGGGGGGCCTATGGCTACACCTTC. This sequence encodes CASSERGAYGYTF. The full variable domain, in which reference TRBV2 and TRBJ1-2 provide the parts outside the CDR3, is EPEVTQTPSHQVTQMGQEVILRCVPISNHLYFYWYRQILGQKVEFLVSFYNNEISEKSEIFDDQFSVERPDGSNFTLKIRSTKLEDSAMYFCASSERGAYGYTFGSGTRLTVV.

The genes are TRBV5-1 and TRBJ2-7, with a weak D call TRBD2 (5 bases). Germline lookup yields CDR1 SGHRS and CDR2 YFSETQ. Trimming cost V 6 bases and J 0 bases, with 19 bases left between them. The CDR3 covers 16 residues. Written as DNA, the CDR3 is TGCGCCAGCACGAAAGGGTTGAGAGGGAACTCCTACGAGCAGTACTTC. As protein: CASTKGLRGNSYEQYF.

This sequence joins TRBV7-2 and TRBJ2-3; D possibly corresponds to TRBD2 (5 bases). The CDR3 loop spans 14 amino acids. Germline loops: CDR1 SGHTA, CDR2 FQGNSA. V dropped 5 bases and J dropped 3 bases, with 12 bases sitting between them. The CDR3 sequence is CASSPSGGTDTQYF. DNA of the CDR3: TGTGCCAGCAGCCCTAGTGGCGGGACAGATACGCAGTATTTT.

V and J are TRBV9 and TRBJ1-2; no clear D gene. Germline CDR1 and CDR2: SGDLS and YYNGEE. This CDR3 is built from 13 residues. V dropped 5 bases and J dropped 8 bases, with 16 bases sitting between them. The CDR3: CASSEDLGGGYTF. CDR3 coding DNA: TGTGCCAGCAGTGAGGATCTGGGTGGGGGCTACACCTTC.

This rearrangement joins TRBV30 to TRBJ2-1; D is unresolved. Germline V gene sequence: CDR1 GTSNPN, CDR2 SVGIG (reference sequence). V was trimmed by 1 base and J by 6 bases, leaving 7 bases between them. The CDR3 has 12 residues. CDR3 nucleotide sequence: TGTGCCTGGAGTGCGCGTATCAATGAGCAGTTCTTC. This translates into CAWSARINEQFF.

The CDR3 nucleotides read TGCGCCAGCAGTTCTGGGGGCGACGTCCTGACTTTC. Its protein product is CASSSGGDVLTF. The genes are TRBV10-2 and TRBJ2-6; maybe TRBD1 (6 bases). Germline values: CDR1 WSHSY, CDR2 SAAADI. Deletions cut 5 bases from V and 11 bases from J, with 10 bases between. The CDR3 loop spans 12 amino acids.

V gene TRBV27 combines with J gene TRBJ2-5, with a possible D match to TRBD2 (5 bases). V was shortened by 4 bases and J by 7 bases, with 28 bases between the two germline ends. The CDR3 is made up of 18 amino acids. The V gene's germline CDR1 is MNHEY and CDR2 SMNVEV (reference sequence). The CDR3 spells CASSSGVVLQTGVWTQYF. For the CDR3, the DNA is TGTGCCAGCAGTTCCGGGGTGGTATTACAGACCGGGGTTTGGACCCAGTACTTC.

This clone is medium-sized (0.01 to 0.1%) within its sample. This chain connects TRBV15 to TRBJ1-4; D is unclear. Deletions cut 6 bases from V and 0 bases from J, with 14 bases between. CDR3 length: 16 amino acids. CDR1 LNHNV and CDR2 YYDKDF come from the germline V gene (reference sequence). The CDR3 spells CATRDPGSATNEKLFF. CDR3 nucleotides: TGTGCCACCAGAGACCCGGGGTCCGCAACTAATGAAAAACTGTTTTTT.

This clone appeared a single time. The chain uses TRBV6-6 and TRBJ2-3, with no clear D. V shed 3 bases and J shed 0 bases, with 10 bases lying between them. Germline V gene sequence: CDR1 MNHNY, CDR2 SVGAGI (reference sequence). This CDR3 comprises 15 residues. The CDR3 here is CASSYRVGSTDTQYF. The CDR3 DNA follows: TGTGCCAGCAGTTATCGGGTCGGAAGCACAGATACGCAGTATTTT.